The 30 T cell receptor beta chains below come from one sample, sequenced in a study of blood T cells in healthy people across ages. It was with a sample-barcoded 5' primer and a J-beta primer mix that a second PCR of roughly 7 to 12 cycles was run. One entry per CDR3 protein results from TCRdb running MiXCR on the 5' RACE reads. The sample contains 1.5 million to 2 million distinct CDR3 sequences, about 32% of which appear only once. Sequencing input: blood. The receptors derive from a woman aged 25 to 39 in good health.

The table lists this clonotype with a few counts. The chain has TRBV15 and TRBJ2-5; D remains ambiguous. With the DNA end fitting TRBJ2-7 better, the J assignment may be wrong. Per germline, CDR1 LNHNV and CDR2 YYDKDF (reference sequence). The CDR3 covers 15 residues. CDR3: CATSRDLPVIYEQYF. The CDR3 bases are TGTGCCACCAGCAGAGATTTACCAGTTATCTACGAGCAGTACTTC.

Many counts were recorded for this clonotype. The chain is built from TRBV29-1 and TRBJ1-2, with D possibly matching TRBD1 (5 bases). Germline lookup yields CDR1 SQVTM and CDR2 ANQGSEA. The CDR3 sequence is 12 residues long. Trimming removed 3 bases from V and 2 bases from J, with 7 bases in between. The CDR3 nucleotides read TGCAGCGTTGATAAGGGGAACTATGGCTACACCTTC. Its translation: CSVDKGNYGYTF.

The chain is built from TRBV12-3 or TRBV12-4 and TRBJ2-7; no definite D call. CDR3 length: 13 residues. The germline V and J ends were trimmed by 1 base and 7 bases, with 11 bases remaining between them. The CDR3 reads CASSLGHFPEQYF. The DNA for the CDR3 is TGTGCCAGCAGTTTAGGGCACTTCCCGGAGCAGTACTTC.

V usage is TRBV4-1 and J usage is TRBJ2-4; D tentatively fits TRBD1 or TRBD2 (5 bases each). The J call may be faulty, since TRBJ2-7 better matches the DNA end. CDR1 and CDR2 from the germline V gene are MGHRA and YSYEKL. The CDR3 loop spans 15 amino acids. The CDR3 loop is CASSLGGERGYEQYF. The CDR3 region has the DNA TGCGCCAGCAGCCTTGGGGGTGAGAGAGGGTACGAGCAGTACTTC.

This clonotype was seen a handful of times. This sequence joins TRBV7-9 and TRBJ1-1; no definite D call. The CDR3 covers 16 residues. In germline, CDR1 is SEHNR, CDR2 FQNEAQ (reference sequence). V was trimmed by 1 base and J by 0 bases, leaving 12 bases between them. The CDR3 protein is CASSLGLRRLNTEAFF. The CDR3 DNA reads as TGTGCCAGCAGCTTAGGATTGAGACGGCTGAACACTGAAGCTTTCTTT.

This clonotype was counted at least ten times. The CDR3 bases are TGCAGCGTTGTAGGCGGGGGCCTGAGCTCCTACAATGAGCAGTTCTTC. It specifies CSVVGGGLSSYNEQFF. V and J are TRBV29-1 and TRBJ2-1; tentative D call: TRBD2 (7 bases). Trimming pared 4 bases from V and 0 bases from J, leaving 16 bases between. The germline CDR1 and CDR2 sequences are SQVTM and ANQGSEA. The CDR3 length is 16 residues.

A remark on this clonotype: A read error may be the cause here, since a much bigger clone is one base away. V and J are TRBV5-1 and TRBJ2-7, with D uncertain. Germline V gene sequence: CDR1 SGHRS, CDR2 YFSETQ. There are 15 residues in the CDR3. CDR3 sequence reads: CANSLAGRSSYEQYF. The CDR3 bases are TGCGCCAACAGCTTGGCAGGCAGGAGCTCCTACGAGCAGTACTTC.

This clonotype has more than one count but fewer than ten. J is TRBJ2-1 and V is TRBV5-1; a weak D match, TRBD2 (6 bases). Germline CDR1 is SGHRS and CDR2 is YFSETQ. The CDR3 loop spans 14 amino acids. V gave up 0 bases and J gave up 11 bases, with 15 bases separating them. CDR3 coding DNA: TGCGCCAGCAGCTTGGTTCTGGACACTAGCAAGCAGTTCTTC. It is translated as CASSLVLDTSKQFF.

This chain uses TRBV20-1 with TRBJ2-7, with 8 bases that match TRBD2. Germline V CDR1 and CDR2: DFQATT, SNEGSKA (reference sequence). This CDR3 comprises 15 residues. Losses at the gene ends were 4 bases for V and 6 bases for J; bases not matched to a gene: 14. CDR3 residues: CSAIQTGTRSSEQYF. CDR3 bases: TGCAGTGCTATACAGACCGGGACTAGATCCAGCGAGCAGTACTTC.

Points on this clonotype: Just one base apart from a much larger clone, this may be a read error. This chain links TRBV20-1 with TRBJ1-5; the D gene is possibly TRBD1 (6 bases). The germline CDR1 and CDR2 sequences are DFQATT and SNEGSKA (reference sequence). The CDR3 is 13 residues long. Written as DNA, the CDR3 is TGCAGTGCCTCAAAGGGGGGCAATCGGCCCCAGCATTTT. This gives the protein CSASKGGNRPQHF.

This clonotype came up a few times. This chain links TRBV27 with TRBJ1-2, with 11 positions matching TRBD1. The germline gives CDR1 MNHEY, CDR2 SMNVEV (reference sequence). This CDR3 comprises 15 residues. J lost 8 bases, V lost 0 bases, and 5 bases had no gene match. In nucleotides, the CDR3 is TGTGCCAGCAGTTTATCCGGGGACAGGGGGAGGGGCTACACCTTC. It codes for CASSLSGDRGRGYTF.

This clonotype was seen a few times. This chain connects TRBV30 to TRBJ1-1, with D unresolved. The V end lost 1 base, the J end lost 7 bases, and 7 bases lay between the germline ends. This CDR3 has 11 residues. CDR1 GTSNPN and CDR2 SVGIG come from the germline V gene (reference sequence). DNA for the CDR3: TGTGCCTGGAGTGAACGTAGTGAAGCTTTCTTT. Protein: CAWSERSEAFF.

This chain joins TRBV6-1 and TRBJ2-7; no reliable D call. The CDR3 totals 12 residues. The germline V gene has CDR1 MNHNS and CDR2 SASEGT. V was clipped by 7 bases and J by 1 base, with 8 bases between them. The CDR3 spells CASIGRSYEQYF. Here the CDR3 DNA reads TGTGCCAGCATCGGCAGGTCCTACGAGCAGTACTTC.

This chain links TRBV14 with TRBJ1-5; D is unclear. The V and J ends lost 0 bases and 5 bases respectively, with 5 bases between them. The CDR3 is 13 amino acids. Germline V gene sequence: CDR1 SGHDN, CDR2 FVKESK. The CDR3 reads CASSQDAHQPQHF. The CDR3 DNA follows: TGTGCCAGCAGCCAAGATGCTCATCAGCCCCAGCATTTT. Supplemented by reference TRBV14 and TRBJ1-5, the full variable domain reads EAGVTQFPSHSVIEKGQTVTLRCDPISGHDNLYWYRRVMGKEIKFLLHFVKESKQDESGMPNNRFLAERTGGTYSTLKVQPAELEDSGVYFCASSQDAHQPQHFGDGTRLSIL.

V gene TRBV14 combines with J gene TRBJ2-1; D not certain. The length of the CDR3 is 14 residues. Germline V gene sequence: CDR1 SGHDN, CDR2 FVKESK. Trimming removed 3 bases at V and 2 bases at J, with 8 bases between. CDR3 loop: CASSHLRAYNEQFF. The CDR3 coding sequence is TGTGCCAGCAGCCACCTCCGGGCCTACAATGAGCAGTTCTTC.

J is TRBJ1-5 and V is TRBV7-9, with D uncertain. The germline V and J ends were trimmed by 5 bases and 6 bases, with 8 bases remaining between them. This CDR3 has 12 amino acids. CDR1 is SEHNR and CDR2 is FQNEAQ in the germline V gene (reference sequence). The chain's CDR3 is CASSKSFQPQHF. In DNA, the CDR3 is TGTGCCAGCAGCAAATCATTTCAGCCCCAGCATTTT.

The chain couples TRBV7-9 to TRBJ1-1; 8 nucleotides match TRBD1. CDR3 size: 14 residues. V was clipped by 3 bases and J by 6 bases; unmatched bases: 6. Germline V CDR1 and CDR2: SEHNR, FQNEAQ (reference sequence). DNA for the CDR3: TGTGCCAGCAGCTTCGAGACAGGGGAGGCTGAAGCTTTCTTT. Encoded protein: CASSFETGEAEAFF. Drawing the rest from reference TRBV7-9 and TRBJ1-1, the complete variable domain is DTGVSQNPRHKITKRGQNVTFRCDPISEHNRLYWYRQTLGQGPEFLTYFQNEAQLEKSRLLSDRFSAERPKGSFSTLEIQRTEQGDSAMYLCASSFETGEAEAFFGQGTRLTVV.

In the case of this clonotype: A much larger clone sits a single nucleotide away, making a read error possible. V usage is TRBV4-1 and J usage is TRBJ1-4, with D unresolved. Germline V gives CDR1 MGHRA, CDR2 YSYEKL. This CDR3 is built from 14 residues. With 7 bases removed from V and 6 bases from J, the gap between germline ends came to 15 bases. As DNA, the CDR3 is TGCGCCAGCAACCGCACAGCGCTCTATGAAAAACTGTTTTTT. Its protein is CASNRTALYEKLFF.

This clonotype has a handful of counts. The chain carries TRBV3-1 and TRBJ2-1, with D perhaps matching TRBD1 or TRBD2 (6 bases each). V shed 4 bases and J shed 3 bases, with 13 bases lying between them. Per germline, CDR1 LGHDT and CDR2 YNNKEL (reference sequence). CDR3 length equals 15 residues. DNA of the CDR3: TGTGCCAGCAGCCGGAGGGGGGCATTCTACAATGAGCAGTTCTTC. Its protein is CASSRRGAFYNEQFF.

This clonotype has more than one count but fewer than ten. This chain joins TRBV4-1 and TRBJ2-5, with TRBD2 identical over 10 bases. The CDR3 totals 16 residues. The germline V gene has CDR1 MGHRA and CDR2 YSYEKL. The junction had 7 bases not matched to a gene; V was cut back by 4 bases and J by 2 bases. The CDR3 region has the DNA TGCGCCAGCAGCCGTCCTAGCGGGGGCCATCAAGAGACCCAGTACTTC. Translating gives CASSRPSGGHQETQYF.

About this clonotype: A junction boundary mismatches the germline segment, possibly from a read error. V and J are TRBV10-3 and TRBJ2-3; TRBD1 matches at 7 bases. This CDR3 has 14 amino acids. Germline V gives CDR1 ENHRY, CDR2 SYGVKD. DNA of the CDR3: TGTGCCATCAAGGGGGCCTTCAGCACAGATACGCGGTATTTT. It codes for CAIKGAFSTDTRYF.

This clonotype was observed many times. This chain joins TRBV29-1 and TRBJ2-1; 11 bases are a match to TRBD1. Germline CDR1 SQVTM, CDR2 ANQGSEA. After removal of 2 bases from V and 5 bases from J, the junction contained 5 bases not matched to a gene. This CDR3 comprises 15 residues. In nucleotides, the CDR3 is TGCAGCGTTGAACCCCGGGACAGGGGGGACAATGAGCAGTTCTTC. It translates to CSVEPRDRGDNEQFF.

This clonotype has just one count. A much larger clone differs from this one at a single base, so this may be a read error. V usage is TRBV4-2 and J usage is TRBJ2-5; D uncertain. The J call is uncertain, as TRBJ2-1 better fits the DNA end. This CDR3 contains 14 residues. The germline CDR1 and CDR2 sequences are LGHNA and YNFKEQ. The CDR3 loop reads CASSPRRSFYEQFF. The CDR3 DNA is TGTGCCAGCAGCCCTCGACGCAGCTTCTACGAGCAGTTCTTC.

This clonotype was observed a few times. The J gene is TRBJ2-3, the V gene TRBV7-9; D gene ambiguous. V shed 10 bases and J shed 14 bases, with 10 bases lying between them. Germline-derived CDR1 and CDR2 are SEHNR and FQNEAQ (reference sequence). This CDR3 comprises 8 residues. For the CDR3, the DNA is TGTGCCACCCACGGCGGGTATTTT. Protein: CATHGGYF. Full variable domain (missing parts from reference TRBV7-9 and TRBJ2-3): DTGVSQNPRHKITKRGQNVTFRCDPISEHNRLYWYRQTLGQGPEFLTYFQNEAQLEKSRLLSDRFSAERPKGSFSTLEIQRTEQGDSAMYLCATHGGYFGPGTRLTVL.

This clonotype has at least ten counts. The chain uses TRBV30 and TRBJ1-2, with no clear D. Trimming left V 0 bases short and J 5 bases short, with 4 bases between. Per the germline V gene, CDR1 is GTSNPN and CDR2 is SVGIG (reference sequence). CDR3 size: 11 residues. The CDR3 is CAWSVGYGYTF. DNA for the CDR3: TGTGCCTGGAGTGTGGGTTATGGCTACACCTTC.

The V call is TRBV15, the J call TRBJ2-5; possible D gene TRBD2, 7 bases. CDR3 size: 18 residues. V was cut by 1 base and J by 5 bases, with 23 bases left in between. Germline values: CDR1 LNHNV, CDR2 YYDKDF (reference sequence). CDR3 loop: CATSRGAKLGGGRETQYF. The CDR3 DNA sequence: TGTGCCACCAGCAGAGGAGCGAAGTTGGGGGGGGGCAGGGAGACCCAGTACTTC.

The CDR3 nucleotides read TGTGCCAGCAGCCCGGAGACTAGCGGGGTACCAGATACGCAGTATTTT. This sequence encodes CASSPETSGVPDTQYF. J is TRBJ2-3 and V is TRBV13; TRBD2 matches 11 bases. Per the germline V gene, CDR1 is PRHDT and CDR2 is FYEKMQ (reference sequence). This CDR3 region has 16 residues. The V and J ends lost 5 bases and 4 bases, in that order; junction bases with no gene match: 8.

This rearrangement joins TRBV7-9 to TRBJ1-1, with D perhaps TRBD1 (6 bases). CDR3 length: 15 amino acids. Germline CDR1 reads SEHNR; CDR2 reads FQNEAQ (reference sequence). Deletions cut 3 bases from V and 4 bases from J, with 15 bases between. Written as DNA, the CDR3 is TGTGCCAGCAGCTTCACGGGGGCTACGGGCACTGAAGCTTTCTTT. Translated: CASSFTGATGTEAFF.

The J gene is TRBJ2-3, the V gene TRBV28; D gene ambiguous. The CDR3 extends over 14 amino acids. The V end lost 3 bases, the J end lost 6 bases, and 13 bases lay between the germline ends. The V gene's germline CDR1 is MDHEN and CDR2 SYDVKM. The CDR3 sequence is CASSFNPGVDTQYF. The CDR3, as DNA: TGTGCCAGCAGTTTTAATCCGGGCGTTGATACGCAGTATTTT. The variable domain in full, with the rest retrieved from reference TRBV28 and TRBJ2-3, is DVKVTQSSRYLVKRTGEKVFLECVQDMDHENMFWYRQDPGLGLRLIYFSYDVKMKEKGDIPEGYSVSREKKERFSLILESASTNQTSMYLCASSFNPGVDTQYFGPGTRLTVL.

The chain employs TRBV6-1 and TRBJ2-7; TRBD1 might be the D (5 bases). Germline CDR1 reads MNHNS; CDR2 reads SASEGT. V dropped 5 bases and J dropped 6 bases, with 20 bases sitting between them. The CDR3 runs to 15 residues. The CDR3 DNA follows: TGTGCCAGCAGTCTCCCGCCCAGGGCCGGGTCCGAGCAGTACTTC. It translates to CASSLPPRAGSEQYF.